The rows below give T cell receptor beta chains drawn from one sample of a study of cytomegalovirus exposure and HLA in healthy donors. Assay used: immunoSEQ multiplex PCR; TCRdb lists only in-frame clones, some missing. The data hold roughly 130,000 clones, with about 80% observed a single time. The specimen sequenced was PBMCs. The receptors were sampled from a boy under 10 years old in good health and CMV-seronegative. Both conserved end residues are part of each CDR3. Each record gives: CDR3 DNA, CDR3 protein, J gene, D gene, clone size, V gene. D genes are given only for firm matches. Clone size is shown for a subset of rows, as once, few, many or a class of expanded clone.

cdr3_nt: TGTGCCATCAGTCCACTAGCTGGACCCCTCTACAATGAGCAGTTCTTC; cdr3_aa: CAISPLAGPLYNEQFF; j_call: TRBJ2-1; d_call: NA; clone_size: NA; v_call: TRBV10-3
cdr3_nt: TGTGCCTGGAGTGTCGCGGGGCCCAGGCAGTATTTT; cdr3_aa: CAWSVAGPRQYF; j_call: TRBJ2-3; d_call: NA; clone_size: NA; v_call: TRBV30
cdr3_nt: TGTGCCAGCAGTGAAGGAGCAGGCTCCTACAATGAGCAGTTCTTC; cdr3_aa: CASSEGAGSYNEQFF; j_call: TRBJ2-1; d_call: NA; clone_size: few; v_call: TRBV6-1
cdr3_nt: TGTGCCAGCAGTGAAGTTACAGGGGACCACTGGGGCTACACCTTC; cdr3_aa: CASSEVTGDHWGYTF; j_call: TRBJ1-2; d_call: TRBD1; clone_size: NA; v_call: TRBV2
cdr3_nt: TGTGCCAGCAGTAATGGACTTCACGACTACAATGAGCAGTTCTTC; cdr3_aa: CASSNGLHDYNEQFF; j_call: TRBJ2-1; d_call: NA; clone_size: NA; v_call: TRBV6-4
cdr3_nt: TGTGCCAGCAGTCGGACAGGGAGATTTAGGTGGAACTATGGCTACACCTTC; cdr3_aa: CASSRTGRFRWNYGYTF; j_call: TRBJ1-2; d_call: TRBD1; clone_size: NA; v_call: TRBV28
cdr3_nt: TGTGCCAGTAGTCCTACGACAGGCTATGGCTACACCTTC; cdr3_aa: CASSPTTGYGYTF; j_call: TRBJ1-2; d_call: NA; clone_size: NA; v_call: TRBV19
cdr3_nt: TGTGCCAGCAGCCAAGGCCTAATTGGGACAGGGGTATACAGTGAGCAGTTCTTC; cdr3_aa: CASSQGLIGTGVYSEQFF; j_call: TRBJ2-1; d_call: TRBD1; clone_size: NA; v_call: TRBV4-2
cdr3_nt: TGTGCCAGCAGCTCTTCGGACAGGGCGACCCAGTACTTC; cdr3_aa: CASSSSDRATQYF; j_call: TRBJ2-5; d_call: TRBD1; clone_size: NA; v_call: TRBV7-3
cdr3_nt: TGTGCCAGCAGCGCTAGCGGGGGGGAAAACAATGAGCAGTTCTTC; cdr3_aa: CASSASGGENNEQFF; j_call: TRBJ2-1; d_call: TRBD2; clone_size: NA; v_call: TRBV9
cdr3_nt: TGCGCCAGCAGCCAAGAGCTTGGCGGGGGCGTCTACGAGCAGTACTTC; cdr3_aa: CASSQELGGGVYEQYF; j_call: TRBJ2-7; d_call: NA; clone_size: few; v_call: TRBV7-2
cdr3_nt: TGCGCCAGCAGCTCTCCGGGAGCCCTTGACAATGAGCAGTTCTTC; cdr3_aa: CASSSPGALDNEQFF; j_call: TRBJ2-1; d_call: NA; clone_size: NA; v_call: TRBV5-1
cdr3_nt: TGCAGCGTTGATCGCGGGACAGGATCCTACAATGAGCAGTTCTTC; cdr3_aa: CSVDRGTGSYNEQFF; j_call: TRBJ2-1; d_call: TRBD1; clone_size: NA; v_call: TRBV29-1
cdr3_nt: TGTGCCAGCAGCATCACTAGTATTGAGACCCAGTACTTC; cdr3_aa: CASSITSIETQYF; j_call: TRBJ2-5; d_call: NA; clone_size: few; v_call: TRBV6-5
cdr3_nt: TGTGCCAGCAGTGGGACAGGGGGCGCAGATACGCAGTATTTT; cdr3_aa: CASSGTGGADTQYF; j_call: TRBJ2-3; d_call: TRBD1; clone_size: few; v_call: TRBV6-4
cdr3_nt: TGTGCCAGCAGTGACTCAACAGGGGTTGGCTATGGCTACACCTTC; cdr3_aa: CASSDSTGVGYGYTF; j_call: TRBJ1-2; d_call: TRBD1; clone_size: NA; v_call: TRBV6-4
cdr3_nt: TGTGCCAGTAGGATACCCGGGGGGTTCGACACCGGGGAGCTGTTTTTT; cdr3_aa: CASRIPGGFDTGELFF; j_call: TRBJ2-2; d_call: TRBD2; clone_size: NA; v_call: TRBV19
cdr3_nt: TGCGCCAGCAGCCAGGACAGGGGGCCAACTGAAGCTTTCTTT; cdr3_aa: CASSQDRGPTEAFF; j_call: TRBJ1-1; d_call: TRBD1; clone_size: NA; v_call: TRBV4-3
cdr3_nt: TGTGCCAGTAGTGCGAGGACAGGGAACGAAAAACTGTTTTTT; cdr3_aa: CASSARTGNEKLFF; j_call: TRBJ1-4; d_call: TRBD1; clone_size: NA; v_call: TRBV19
cdr3_nt: TGCGCCAGCAGTCAATCGGGCCTGACTAGCCGGAAAGAGACCCAGTACTTC; cdr3_aa: CASSQSGLTSRKETQYF; j_call: TRBJ2-5; d_call: TRBD2; clone_size: NA; v_call: TRBV23-1
cdr3_nt: TGTGCCAGCAGTTCACTCTCCAGGGGGCTTGGGGAAAAACTGTTTTTT; cdr3_aa: CASSSLSRGLGEKLFF; j_call: TRBJ1-4; d_call: TRBD1; clone_size: NA; v_call: TRBV28
cdr3_nt: TGTGCCAGCAGTGCCACAAGGGACAGTAATGAAAAACTGTTTTTT; cdr3_aa: CASSATRDSNEKLFF; j_call: TRBJ1-4; d_call: TRBD1; clone_size: NA; v_call: TRBV6-1
cdr3_nt: TGTGCCAGCAGTCGGGAGCCACAAGAGACCCAGTACTTC; cdr3_aa: CASSREPQETQYF; j_call: TRBJ2-5; d_call: NA; clone_size: NA; v_call: TRBV6-4
cdr3_nt: TGCGCCAGCAGCCAAATGACAGGGAACACTGAAGCTTTCTTT; cdr3_aa: CASSQMTGNTEAFF; j_call: TRBJ1-1; d_call: NA; clone_size: NA; v_call: TRBV4-3
cdr3_nt: TGCAGCGTTGGGCCCCCGACTAGCGGTCTCACCGGGGAGCTGTTTTTT; cdr3_aa: CSVGPPTSGLTGELFF; j_call: TRBJ2-2; d_call: TRBD2; clone_size: NA; v_call: TRBV29-1
cdr3_nt: TGTGCCACCAGCAGGGGAGTATGGGACTCATCGAACACTGAAGCTTTCTTT; cdr3_aa: CATSRGVWDSSNTEAFF; j_call: TRBJ1-1; d_call: NA; clone_size: NA; v_call: TRBV15
cdr3_nt: TGTGCCAGCAGCTTAAAGGTAGCGGGGGTGGAGACCCAGTACTTC; cdr3_aa: CASSLKVAGVETQYF; j_call: TRBJ2-5; d_call: TRBD2; clone_size: NA; v_call: TRBV7-9
cdr3_nt: TGCGCCAGCAGCTTGGCTCGGGGGAATGAGCAGTTCTTC; cdr3_aa: CASSLARGNEQFF; j_call: TRBJ2-1; d_call: NA; clone_size: NA; v_call: TRBV5-1
cdr3_nt: TGTGCCAGCAGTGCGGACAGAAACTATGGCTACACCTTC; cdr3_aa: CASSADRNYGYTF; j_call: TRBJ1-2; d_call: NA; clone_size: NA; v_call: TRBV2
cdr3_nt: TGTGCCAGCAGTGAAGTGCATACCGTTCGATCAGCGGAGACCCAGTACTTC; cdr3_aa: CASSEVHTVRSAETQYF; j_call: TRBJ2-5; d_call: NA; clone_size: NA; v_call: TRBV2
cdr3_nt: TGTGCCAGCAGCTTAGTAGACGGGGGGACTGAAGCTTTCTTT; cdr3_aa: CASSLVDGGTEAFF; j_call: TRBJ1-1; d_call: NA; clone_size: NA; v_call: TRBV7-3
cdr3_nt: TGTGCCTGGAGTAGGGGCCCAGGGGGCGGGTACACTGAAGCTTTCTTT; cdr3_aa: CAWSRGPGGGYTEAFF; j_call: TRBJ1-1; d_call: TRBD1; clone_size: NA; v_call: TRBV30
cdr3_nt: TGTGCCAGCTCACCTACTAAACAGGGAAACACTGAAGCTTTCTTT; cdr3_aa: CASSPTKQGNTEAFF; j_call: TRBJ1-1; d_call: NA; clone_size: NA; v_call: TRBV18
cdr3_nt: TGCGCCAGCAGCTTGAGCGTAGCGGGAGGACAAAATGAGCAGTTCTTC; cdr3_aa: CASSLSVAGGQNEQFF; j_call: TRBJ2-1; d_call: TRBD2; clone_size: NA; v_call: TRBV5-1
cdr3_nt: TGTGCCAGTGCGGGACCTAGACTCTACGAGCAGTACTTC; cdr3_aa: CASAGPRLYEQYF; j_call: TRBJ2-7; d_call: NA; clone_size: NA; v_call: TRBV19
cdr3_nt: TGTGCTAGCAGCTTAGGGGAGGCCCCGCGGGAAGCTTTCTTT; cdr3_aa: CASSLGEAPREAFF; j_call: TRBJ1-1; d_call: NA; clone_size: NA; v_call: TRBV7-7
cdr3_nt: TGTGCCAGCAGTAAGGGGGCCGCCAATCAGCCCCAGCATTTT; cdr3_aa: CASSKGAANQPQHF; j_call: TRBJ1-5; d_call: TRBD1; clone_size: NA; v_call: TRBV27
cdr3_nt: TGTGCCAGCAGCAAAGGAGGCCCGGGACAGCCCAATCAGCCCCAGCATTTT; cdr3_aa: CASSKGGPGQPNQPQHF; j_call: TRBJ1-5; d_call: NA; clone_size: NA; v_call: TRBV21-1
cdr3_nt: TGTGCCAGCAGCAAGACAGGCACAGATACGCAGTATTTT; cdr3_aa: CASSKTGTDTQYF; j_call: TRBJ2-3; d_call: NA; clone_size: NA; v_call: TRBV6-4
cdr3_nt: TGTGCCAGTACCACTGATAGCTCGTCATCCTCTGGGGCCAACGTCCTGACTTTC; cdr3_aa: CASTTDSSSSSGANVLTF; j_call: TRBJ2-6; d_call: NA; clone_size: NA; v_call: TRBV19
cdr3_nt: TGCGCCAGCAGCCCCGGCGGGGGCACCGGGGAGCTGTTTTTT; cdr3_aa: CASSPGGGTGELFF; j_call: TRBJ2-2; d_call: TRBD2; clone_size: NA; v_call: TRBV5-1
cdr3_nt: TGTGCCGGCGGACAGGGAATGAACACTGAAGCTTTCTTT; cdr3_aa: CAGGQGMNTEAFF; j_call: TRBJ1-1; d_call: TRBD1; clone_size: NA; v_call: TRBV10-3
cdr3_nt: TGTGCCAGCAGCCTCCTAGCGGGGGTCCACAATGAGCAGTTCTTC; cdr3_aa: CASSLLAGVHNEQFF; j_call: TRBJ2-1; d_call: TRBD2; clone_size: NA; v_call: TRBV11-2
cdr3_nt: TGCGCCAGCAGCATATCCCCCACAGATACGCAGTATTTT; cdr3_aa: CASSISPTDTQYF; j_call: TRBJ2-3; d_call: NA; clone_size: few; v_call: TRBV5-1
cdr3_nt: TGTGCCAGCAGCTTAGGGACCGGACTAGCGGGAGGGCACAATGAGCAGTTCTTC; cdr3_aa: CASSLGTGLAGGHNEQFF; j_call: TRBJ2-1; d_call: TRBD2; clone_size: NA; v_call: TRBV11-3
cdr3_nt: TGTGCCAGTAGTATTGGACAGGGTGCAACTAATGAAAAACTGTTTTTT; cdr3_aa: CASSIGQGATNEKLFF; j_call: TRBJ1-4; d_call: TRBD1; clone_size: NA; v_call: TRBV19
cdr3_nt: TGTGCCAGCAGCTGGACAGGCTACGAGCAGTACTTC; cdr3_aa: CASSWTGYEQYF; j_call: TRBJ2-7; d_call: TRBD1; clone_size: NA; v_call: TRBV7-9
cdr3_nt: TGTGCCAGCAGCTTGGTGTATATGAACACTGAAGCTTTCTTT; cdr3_aa: CASSLVYMNTEAFF; j_call: TRBJ1-1; d_call: NA; clone_size: NA; v_call: TRBV5-6
cdr3_nt: TGTGCCAGCAGCTTAATCCTCACAGATACGCAGTATTTT; cdr3_aa: CASSLILTDTQYF; j_call: TRBJ2-3; d_call: NA; clone_size: NA; v_call: TRBV7-9
cdr3_nt: TGCAGCGTTGTGGCGGACAGGGGATTCGATGAGCAGTTCTTC; cdr3_aa: CSVVADRGFDEQFF; j_call: TRBJ2-1; d_call: TRBD1; clone_size: once; v_call: TRBV29-1
cdr3_nt: TGTGCCAGCAGCTTAGCGCTCGCGGGGGGTAATGAGCAGTTCTTC; cdr3_aa: CASSLALAGGNEQFF; j_call: TRBJ2-1; d_call: TRBD2; clone_size: NA; v_call: TRBV7-9
cdr3_nt: TGTGCCAGCAGTTTACAGGGATATAGCAATCAGCCCCAGCATTTT; cdr3_aa: CASSLQGYSNQPQHF; j_call: TRBJ1-5; d_call: NA; clone_size: NA; v_call: TRBV27
cdr3_nt: TGTGCCAGCAGCTTATTTGAGGAACGGAACACCGGGGAGCTGTTTTTT; cdr3_aa: CASSLFEERNTGELFF; j_call: TRBJ2-2; d_call: NA; clone_size: NA; v_call: TRBV7-6
cdr3_nt: TGCGCCAGCAGCCAAGCCCACAGGGTGAACACTGAAGCTTTCTTT; cdr3_aa: CASSQAHRVNTEAFF; j_call: TRBJ1-1; d_call: NA; clone_size: NA; v_call: TRBV4-1